The rows below give T cell receptor beta chains drawn from one sample of a study of blood T cell repertoires in COVID-19. Assay: immunoSEQ multiplex PCR; the TCRdb copy retains only in-frame clones and omits some. The data contain fewer than 250,000 clones, around four fifths of them seen just once; the ten biggest clones take up 2% to 3%. What was sequenced was peripheral blood. The receptors were gathered from a middle-aged woman with active or convalescent COVID-19. CDR3s include the opening cysteine and the closing phenylalanine or tryptophan. The order of the fields is V gene, J gene, CDR3 length, CDR3 protein.

v_call: TRBV29-1
j_call: TRBJ1-1
cdr3_length: 16
cdr3_aa: CSVNTGGARLETEAFF

v_call: TRBV4-3
j_call: TRBJ2-5
cdr3_length: 15
cdr3_aa: CASSSGWKNSETQYF

v_call: TRBV2
j_call: TRBJ2-3
cdr3_length: 14
cdr3_aa: CASKPRGGADTQYF

v_call: TRBV30
j_call: TRBJ2-3
cdr3_length: 15
cdr3_aa: CAWGEPGRAIDTQYF

v_call: TRBV4-2
j_call: TRBJ1-5
cdr3_length: 17
cdr3_aa: CASSQVLRTGGNQPQHF

v_call: TRBV11-3
j_call: TRBJ1-2
cdr3_length: 13
cdr3_aa: CASSLPGNYGYTF

v_call: TRBV21-1
j_call: TRBJ1-2
cdr3_length: 19
cdr3_aa: CASSALQGSHQITRYGYTF

v_call: TRBV4-3
j_call: TRBJ2-3
cdr3_length: 15
cdr3_aa: CASSQEGQSTDTQYF

v_call: TRBV3-1/TRBV3-2
j_call: TRBJ1-5
cdr3_length: 14
cdr3_aa: CASSRIYSNQPQHF

v_call: TRBV5-1
j_call: TRBJ1-1
cdr3_length: 12
cdr3_aa: CASSLAGVGAFF

v_call: TRBV30
j_call: TRBJ1-2
cdr3_length: 14
cdr3_aa: CAWSGRDRGLRNTF

v_call: TRBV30
j_call: TRBJ1-1
cdr3_length: 12
cdr3_aa: CAWSAQGSEAFF

v_call: TRBV11-3
j_call: TRBJ2-7
cdr3_length: 13
cdr3_aa: CASSLGTASEQYF

v_call: TRBV5-4
j_call: TRBJ2-1
cdr3_length: 17
cdr3_aa: CASSGGTAGDRYNEQFF

v_call: TRBV4-1
j_call: TRBJ2-1
cdr3_length: 17
cdr3_aa: CASSQGASGRVVDEQFF

v_call: TRBV16
j_call: TRBJ1-5
cdr3_length: 13
cdr3_aa: CASSLTTGQGKHF

v_call: TRBV14
j_call: TRBJ2-3
cdr3_length: 13
cdr3_aa: CASSQEEGDTQYF

v_call: TRBV6-5
j_call: TRBJ2-1
cdr3_length: 11
cdr3_aa: CASSYQGGQFF

v_call: TRBV3-1/TRBV3-2
j_call: TRBJ2-1
cdr3_length: 11
cdr3_aa: CASGPGTEQFF

v_call: TRBV9
j_call: TRBJ2-3
cdr3_length: 18
cdr3_aa: CASSVTRTGGHGTDTQYF

v_call: TRBV5-1
j_call: TRBJ2-2
cdr3_length: 17
cdr3_aa: CASSLAGTGYLAGELFF

v_call: TRBV5-1
j_call: TRBJ1-1
cdr3_length: 14
cdr3_aa: CASSSTGYATEAFF

v_call: TRBV30
j_call: TRBJ1-1
cdr3_length: 14
cdr3_aa: CAWRRRGAATEAFF

v_call: TRBV24-1
j_call: TRBJ1-1
cdr3_length: 14
cdr3_aa: CATRDTGINTEAFF

v_call: TRBV5-1
j_call: TRBJ2-1
cdr3_length: 15
cdr3_aa: CASSWLPGQSNEQFF

v_call: TRBV10-3
j_call: TRBJ1-5
cdr3_length: 14
cdr3_aa: CAISPQGSNQPQHF

v_call: TRBV7-6
j_call: TRBJ2-5
cdr3_length: 12
cdr3_aa: CASSLQQETQYF

v_call: TRBV13
j_call: TRBJ2-7
cdr3_length: 16
cdr3_aa: CASSSPLAVSSYEQYF

v_call: TRBV3-1/TRBV3-2
j_call: TRBJ1-1
cdr3_length: 15
cdr3_aa: CASSPWDRENTEAFF

v_call: TRBV24-1
j_call: TRBJ2-1
cdr3_length: 15
cdr3_aa: CATAPDTSSYNEQFF

v_call: TRBV6-5
j_call: TRBJ1-2
cdr3_length: 15
cdr3_aa: CASSSLDGWRDGYTF

v_call: TRBV7-9
j_call: TRBJ2-2
cdr3_length: 17
cdr3_aa: CASSWGPGLGNTGELFF

v_call: TRBV5-4
j_call: TRBJ2-1
cdr3_length: 15
cdr3_aa: CASRRAGGTGNEQFF

v_call: TRBV2
j_call: TRBJ2-1
cdr3_length: 15
cdr3_aa: CASSVKGTGINEQFF

v_call: TRBV10-3
j_call: TRBJ1-2
cdr3_length: 15
cdr3_aa: CAISESGQGTYGYTF

v_call: TRBV27
j_call: TRBJ2-7
cdr3_length: 15
cdr3_aa: CASSLGSGRAYEQYF

v_call: TRBV6-2/TRBV6-3
j_call: TRBJ1-1
cdr3_length: 14
cdr3_aa: CASSFGGATTEAFF

v_call: TRBV3-1/TRBV3-2
j_call: TRBJ2-3
cdr3_length: 16
cdr3_aa: CASSISGGSNYDTQYF

v_call: TRBV30
j_call: TRBJ1-4
cdr3_length: 11
cdr3_aa: CARGGNEKLFF

v_call: TRBV15
j_call: TRBJ2-3
cdr3_length: 16
cdr3_aa: CATSREASGGRDTQYF

v_call: TRBV6-4
j_call: TRBJ1-4
cdr3_length: 14
cdr3_aa: CASSPTGVGEKLFF

v_call: TRBV7-3
j_call: TRBJ1-2
cdr3_length: 14
cdr3_aa: CASSPGFDIGGYTF

v_call: TRBV7-3
j_call: TRBJ1-1
cdr3_length: 14
cdr3_aa: CASSLDREATEAFF

v_call: TRBV5-1
j_call: TRBJ1-2
cdr3_length: 14
cdr3_aa: CASTSRTGDYGYTF